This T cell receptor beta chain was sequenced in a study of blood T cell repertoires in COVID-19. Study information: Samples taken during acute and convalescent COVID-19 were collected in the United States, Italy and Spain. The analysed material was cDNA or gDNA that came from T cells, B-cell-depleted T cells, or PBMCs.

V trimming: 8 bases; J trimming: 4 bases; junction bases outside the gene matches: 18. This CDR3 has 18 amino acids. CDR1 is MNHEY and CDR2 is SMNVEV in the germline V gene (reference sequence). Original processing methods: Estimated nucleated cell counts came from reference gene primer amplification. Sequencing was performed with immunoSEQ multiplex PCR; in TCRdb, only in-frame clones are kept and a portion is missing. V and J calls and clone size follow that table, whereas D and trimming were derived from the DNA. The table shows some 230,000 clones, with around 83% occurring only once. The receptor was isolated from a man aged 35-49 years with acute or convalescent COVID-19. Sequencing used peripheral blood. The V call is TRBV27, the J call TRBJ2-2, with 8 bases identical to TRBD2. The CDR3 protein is CASQLRAPGGARTGELFF. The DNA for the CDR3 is TGTGCCAGCCAGTTAAGGGCTCCCGGGGGGGCGCGCACCGGGGAGCTGTTTTTT.